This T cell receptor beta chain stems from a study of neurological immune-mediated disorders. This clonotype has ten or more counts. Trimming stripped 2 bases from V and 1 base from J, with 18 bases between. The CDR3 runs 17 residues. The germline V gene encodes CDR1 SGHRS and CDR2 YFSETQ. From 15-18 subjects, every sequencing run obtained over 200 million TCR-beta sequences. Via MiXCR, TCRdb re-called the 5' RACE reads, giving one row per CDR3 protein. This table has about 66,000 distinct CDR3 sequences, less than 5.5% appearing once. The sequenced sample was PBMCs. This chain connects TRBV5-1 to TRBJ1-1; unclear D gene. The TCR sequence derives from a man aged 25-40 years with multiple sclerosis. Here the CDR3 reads CASSFVTQRTANTEAFF. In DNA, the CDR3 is TGCGCCAGCAGCTTTGTAACCCAAAGGACGGCGAACACTGAAGCTTTCTTT.